The clone carrying this T cell receptor beta chain was picked up one time. Its specificity is unknown. With 60 Vbeta and 13 Jbeta primers, the PCR was carried out. The data were produced by immunoSEQ multiplex PCR, yet TCRdb's version contains in-frame clones alone and is incomplete. The sample yields more than 150,000 clones, around 80% seen once. The data are from a study of cytomegalovirus exposure and HLA in healthy donors. General study results and limits: In a later analysis, roughly 17,000 TCR beta sequences were associated with HLA alleles at 0.05 false discovery rate.

The germline gives CDR1 SQVTM, CDR2 ANQGSEA. This CDR3 region has 13 residues. V shed 6 bases, J shed 2 bases, and the junction held 4 bases outside the gene matches. The sequence derives from a woman aged 45-65 years in good health and CMV-seropositive. Sequencing was performed on PBMCs. The chain joins TRBV29-1 to TRBJ2-7, with TRBD1 identical over 10 bases. CDR3 sequence (DNA): TGCAGCGTATCCGGGACAGGGGCCTACGAGCAGTACTTC. Protein: CSVSGTGAYEQYF.